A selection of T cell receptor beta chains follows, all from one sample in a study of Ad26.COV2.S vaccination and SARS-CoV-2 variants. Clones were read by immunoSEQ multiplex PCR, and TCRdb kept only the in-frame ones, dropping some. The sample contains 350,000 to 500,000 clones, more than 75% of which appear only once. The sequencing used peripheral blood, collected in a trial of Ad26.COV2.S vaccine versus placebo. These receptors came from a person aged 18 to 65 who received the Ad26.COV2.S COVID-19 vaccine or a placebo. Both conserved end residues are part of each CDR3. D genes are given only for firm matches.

cdr3_aa: CASSPYSPLAGYSYNEQFF
v_call: TRBV11-2
d_call: .

cdr3_aa: CASRPGGTSAGTDTQYF
v_call: TRBV9
d_call: TRBD2

cdr3_aa: CASSSLLPDQPQHF
v_call: TRBV6-5
d_call: .

cdr3_aa: CASSTRTSRETQYF
v_call: TRBV7-6
d_call: .

cdr3_aa: CASSPFGTSVNNEQFF
v_call: TRBV7-7
d_call: TRBD2

cdr3_aa: CASRVQWGLLAEAFF
v_call: TRBV2
d_call: .

cdr3_aa: CAITPGPLSSYNEQFF
v_call: TRBV10-3
d_call: .

cdr3_aa: CASSPVGGGLETQYF
v_call: TRBV5-6
d_call: .

cdr3_aa: CASSPVLGSYNEQFF
v_call: TRBV3-1/TRBV3-2
d_call: .

cdr3_aa: CASSGTGIGELFF
v_call: TRBV10-1
d_call: TRBD1

cdr3_aa: CASSADNEQFF
v_call: TRBV9
d_call: .

cdr3_aa: CAWSGDYEQYF
v_call: TRBV30
d_call: .